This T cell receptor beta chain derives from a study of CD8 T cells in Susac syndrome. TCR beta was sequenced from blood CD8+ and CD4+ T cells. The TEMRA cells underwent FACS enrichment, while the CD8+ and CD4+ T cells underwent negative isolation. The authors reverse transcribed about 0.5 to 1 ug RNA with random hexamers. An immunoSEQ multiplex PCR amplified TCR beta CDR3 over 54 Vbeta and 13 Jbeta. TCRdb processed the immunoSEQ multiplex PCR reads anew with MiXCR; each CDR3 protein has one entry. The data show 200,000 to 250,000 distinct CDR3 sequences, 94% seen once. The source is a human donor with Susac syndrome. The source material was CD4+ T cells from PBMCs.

The CDR3 sequence: CATQGPEDSPLHF. The CDR3 bases are TGTGCCACCCAGGGACCGGAGGATTCACCCCTCCACTTT. J is TRBJ1-6 and V is TRBV24-1, with a possible D match to TRBD1 (5 bases). Trimming removed 9 bases at V and 8 bases at J, with 13 bases between. Looked up from germline, CDR1 is KGHDR and CDR2 is SFDVKD. The CDR3 loop spans 13 amino acids.